What follows are 7 T cell receptor beta chains derived from one specimen sequenced in a study of T cell repertoires in cytomegalovirus infection. TCRdb ran MiXCR on the reads and lists one entry per CDR3 protein. The data hold roughly 250,000 distinct CDR3 sequences, with roughly 22% observed a single time. Material for sequencing was CD8+ T cells from PBMCs. These receptor sequences come from a human donor in good health (CMV status not recorded). Some clones in this sample may be carry-over from other donors' samples.

There are a few counts of this clonotype. The genes are TRBV7-6 and TRBJ2-5; 7 bases align to TRBD1. Germline V gene data show CDR1 as SGHVS and CDR2 as FNYEAQ. The junction had 7 bases not matched to a gene; V was cut back by 2 bases and J by 1 base. CDR3 size: 16 residues. The CDR3: CASSLSYWTGQETQYF. The DNA of the CDR3 is TGTGCCAGCAGCTTATCGTATTGGACAGGCCAAGAGACCCAGTACTTC.

The chain employs TRBV29-1 and TRBJ2-1, with TRBD2 matching over 9 bases. The V gene end was trimmed by 1 base and the J gene end by 7 bases; junction bases not matched to a gene: 5. This CDR3 comprises 14 residues. Per the germline V gene, CDR1 is SQVTM and CDR2 is ANQGSEA. CDR3 nucleotide sequence: TGCAGCGTTGAAGGGGGCGGGGGGGGGAATGAGCAGTTCTTC. It codes for CSVEGGGGGNEQFF.

This clonotype has only a few counts. The gene calls are TRBV27 and TRBJ2-3; the D is unclear. V was clipped by 1 base and J by 6 bases, with 17 bases between them. This CDR3 contains 16 residues. CDR1 and CDR2 from the germline V gene are MNHEY and SMNVEV (reference sequence). The DNA of the CDR3 is TGTGCCAGCAGTTTATTCCCCACCCGCGAGGCGGATACGCAGTATTTT. As protein: CASSLFPTREADTQYF.

This clonotype was detected only a few times. This chain joins TRBV29-1 and TRBJ2-5; a weak D match, TRBD1 (6 bases). The V end lost 7 bases, the J end lost 5 bases, and 17 bases lay between the germline ends. Germline CDR1 is SQVTM and CDR2 is ANQGSEA. The CDR3 runs to 13 residues. Here the CDR3 reads CSALGQKLETQYF. CDR3 nucleotide sequence: TGCAGCGCCCTCGGACAGAAGTTGGAGACCCAGTACTTC.

This chain connects TRBV12-3 or TRBV12-4 to TRBJ2-3; 11 bases fit TRBD2. CDR3 length: 15 residues. V shed 7 bases, J shed 4 bases, and the junction held 7 bases outside the gene matches. The CDR3 sequence is CASNVAGGPPDTQYF. CDR3 bases: TGTGCCAGCAATGTAGCGGGGGGGCCCCCAGATACGCAGTATTTT.

This clonotype occurred many times. The V and J genes are TRBV9 and TRBJ2-1; 9 bases match TRBD2. Germline-derived CDR1 and CDR2 are SGDLS and YYNGEE. CDR3 size: 15 residues. V shed 4 bases, J shed 6 bases, and the junction held 8 bases outside the gene matches. This chain's CDR3 is CASSTSGLAPNEQFF. The DNA of the CDR3 is TGTGCCAGCAGCACCTCGGGACTAGCTCCCAATGAGCAGTTCTTC.

The chain couples TRBV2 to TRBJ1-4, with D uncertain. V was cut by 3 bases and J by 3 bases, with 8 bases left in between. Germline CDR1 SNHLY, CDR2 FYNNEI. This CDR3 region has 14 residues. CDR3 sequence reads: CASSDPGANEKLFF. Here the CDR3 DNA reads TGTGCCAGCAGTGATCCGGGAGCTAATGAAAAACTGTTTTTT.